This T cell receptor (beta chain) stems from a study of blood T cell repertoires in COVID-19. Per the authors' pipeline: Amplification of reference gene primers was used by the study to estimate nucleated cell counts. TCRdb's copy holds only in-frame clones and misses some; the assay was immunoSEQ multiplex PCR. That table supplies the V and J calls and clone size; D and trimming were determined from the DNA. Here the sample spans roughly 220,000 clones, just under 85% being singletons. The V gene end was trimmed by 4 bases and the J gene end by 4 bases; junction bases not matched to a gene: 15. The germline V gene has CDR1 SGHVS and CDR2 FNYEAQ. The CDR3 contains 18 residues. Participants were aged roughly 18 to 89 years, lived in roughly 25 US areas, and enrolled virtually. Cohorts were assigned according to the clinical history that participants reported.

Sequencing used PBMCs or T cells enriched from blood (not recorded which). V gene TRBV7-6 combines with J gene TRBJ2-2, with 7 bases fitting TRBD2. The receptor was isolated from a woman between 40 and 55 years old with acute COVID-19. CDR3 DNA: TGTGCCAGCAGCTCCCTCCCCTTCGCGGGGGAAATCACCGGGGAGCTGTTTTTT. It specifies CASSSLPFAGEITGELFF.